This entry lists 26 T cell receptor beta chains sequenced from one sample in a study of blood T cell repertoires in COVID-19. Profiled with immunoSEQ multiplex PCR; TCRdb holds only in-frame clones, not every one. This repertoire shows some 340,000 clones, 80% to 90% found once; its top ten account for about 5.2%. The material sequenced was PBMCs or T cells enriched from blood (not recorded which). The receptors shown here come from a woman between 25 and 40 years old who had recovered from COVID-19.

The gene calls are TRBV5-1 and TRBJ1-6, with 7 nucleotides matching TRBD1. This CDR3 contains 15 residues. Germline V gene lookup returns CDR1 SGHRS and CDR2 YFSETQ. The junction had 8 bases not matched to a gene; V was cut back by 4 bases and J by 7 bases. CDR3 protein: CASSLRTGGNSPLHF. In DNA, the CDR3 is TGCGCCAGCAGCCTGCGGACAGGCGGAAATTCACCCCTCCACTTT. The variable domain in full, completed from reference TRBV5-1 and TRBJ1-6, reads KAGVTQTPRYLIKTRGQQVTLSCSPISGHRSVSWYQQTPGQGLQFLFEYFSETQRNKGNFPGRFSGRQFSNSRSEMNVSTLELGDSALYLCASSLRTGGNSPLHFGNGTRLTVT.

The chain links TRBV5-1 to TRBJ1-3; D unclear. The CDR3 extends over 16 amino acids. The germline V gene encodes CDR1 SGHRS and CDR2 YFSETQ. V was shortened by 4 bases and J by 4 bases, with 18 bases between the two germline ends. The CDR3 nucleotides are TGCGCCAGCAGCCTCTACGTTGGGCAGGCGGGAAACACCATATATTTT. Translating it yields CASSLYVGQAGNTIYF.

This clone has only one observation. V usage is TRBV28 and J usage is TRBJ2-1; the D is unclear. The V gene's germline CDR1 is MDHEN and CDR2 SYDVKM. The CDR3 sequence is 14 residues long. Trimming cost V 6 bases and J 4 bases, with 13 bases left between them. Here the CDR3 reads CASSPGSLYNEQFF. The CDR3 DNA follows: TGTGCCAGCAGCCCCGGTTCACTATACAATGAGCAGTTCTTC.

A few counts support this clone. J is TRBJ2-7 and V is TRBV6-1, with 11 bases matching TRBD1. This CDR3 spans 18 amino acids. With 2 bases clipped from V and 7 bases from J, the junction kept 16 bases outside the gene matches. Germline assignment: CDR1 MNHNS and CDR2 SASEGT. This chain's CDR3 is CASSEPDAWTGGAWEQYF. The CDR3 DNA reads TGTGCCAGCAGTGAACCGGACGCTTGGACAGGGGGCGCGTGGGAGCAGTACTTC.

This clone was found a few times. This sequence joins TRBV5-4 and TRBJ2-3; 11 bases are a match to TRBD2. Germline V gives CDR1 SGHNT, CDR2 YYREEE (reference sequence). The CDR3 runs to 16 residues. After removal of 0 bases from V and 4 bases from J, the junction contained 4 bases not matched to a gene. The CDR3 spells CASSLDLAGGPDTQYF. The CDR3 DNA sequence: TGTGCCAGCAGCTTGGACCTAGCGGGGGGTCCAGATACGCAGTATTTT.

The rearrangement uses TRBV10-2 and TRBJ2-3; 9 nucleotides align to TRBD1. In germline, CDR1 is WSHSY, CDR2 SAAADI. This CDR3 is 14 amino acids long. J lost 6 bases, V lost 7 bases, and 8 bases had no gene match. The DNA for the CDR3 is TGCGCCAGCAATAGGGACAGGGTGATGGATACGCAGTATTTT. This gives the protein CASNRDRVMDTQYF.

V is TRBV14 and J is TRBJ1-1, with TRBD1 matching 9 bases. The V segment lost 4 bases and the J segment 1 base; nucleotides outside the gene matches: 7. CDR3 length: 16 residues. In germline, CDR1 is SGHDN, CDR2 FVKESK. CDR3 nucleotides: TGTGCCAGCAGCCTTAAGGCGGGACAGGGGAACACTGAAGCTTTCTTT. It codes for CASSLKAGQGNTEAFF.

V usage is TRBV5-1 and J usage is TRBJ2-2, with D possibly being TRBD1 (6 bases). There are 15 residues in the CDR3. Trimming took off 3 bases at V and 6 bases at J, with 15 bases between the two ends. Germline-derived CDR1 and CDR2 are SGHRS and YFSETQ. The CDR3 bases are TGCGCCAGCAGCTGGGGGACAACCGTACCCGGGGAGCTGTTTTTT. This translates into CASSWGTTVPGELFF.

V and J are TRBV5-6 and TRBJ1-3, with D unresolved. V was shortened by 1 base and J by 4 bases, with 6 bases between the two germline ends. The CDR3 runs to 13 residues. Germline V CDR1 and CDR2: SGHDT, YYEEEE. The CDR3 is CASSLTSGNTIYF. For the CDR3, the DNA is TGTGCCAGCAGCTTGACTTCGGGAAACACCATATATTTT.

The chain joins TRBV6-6 to TRBJ1-2; D gene unclear. V was shortened by 6 bases and J by 0 bases, with 20 bases between the two germline ends. The germline V gene encodes CDR1 MNHNY and CDR2 SVGAGI (reference sequence). The CDR3 runs 17 residues. CDR3 sequence: CASSRTSRAGANYGYTF. DNA for the CDR3: TGTGCCAGCAGCCGAACATCGCGGGCAGGAGCTAACTATGGCTACACCTTC.

In its sample, this clone was seen a few times. The chain has TRBV19 and TRBJ1-2; TRBD1 matches 7 bases. Germline CDR1 LNHDA, CDR2 SQIVND (reference sequence). This CDR3 region has 15 residues. Germline trimming cut 5 bases from V and 0 bases from J; bases unmatched to any gene: 6. The CDR3 DNA sequence: TGTGCCAGTAGTCCCAGACAGGGACCTAACTATGGCTACACCTTC. Translated: CASSPRQGPNYGYTF.

The J gene is TRBJ1-4, the V gene TRBV4-3; D not certain. The length of the CDR3 is 15 residues. Between the trimmed V and J ends, which lost 1 base and 5 bases, there was a span of 11 bases. From germline, CDR1 is LGHNA and CDR2 YSLEER. The CDR3 loop reads CASSQARVLNEKLFF. The DNA for the CDR3 is TGCGCCAGCAGCCAAGCTCGAGTCCTCAATGAAAAACTGTTTTTT.

This clone has at least ten counts. The rearrangement uses TRBV28 and TRBJ1-2; 7 positions match TRBD1. The CDR3 covers 13 residues. Germline V gives CDR1 MDHEN, CDR2 SYDVKM. V dropped 4 bases and J dropped 4; count of bases not matched to a gene: 3. CDR3 protein: CASSYRGLYGYTF. In nucleotides, the CDR3 is TGTGCCAGCAGTTACAGGGGCCTCTATGGCTACACCTTC.

CDR3 residues: CARKGDILGNQPQHF. CDR3 in DNA: TGCGCCCGAAAAGGGGACATACTCGGCAATCAGCCCCAGCATTTT. V is TRBV5-1 and J is TRBJ1-5; maybe TRBD1 (6 bases). The CDR3 loop spans 15 amino acids. The V and J ends lost 10 bases and 2 bases respectively, with 19 bases between them. CDR1 SGHRS and CDR2 YFSETQ come from the germline V gene.

V is TRBV30 and J is TRBJ1-2; D gene unclear. The CDR3 spans 12 residues. The V and J ends lost 4 bases and 0 bases respectively, with 6 bases between them. In germline, CDR1 is GTSNPN, CDR2 SVGIG (reference sequence). CDR3 residues: CAWTLPNYGYTF. The DNA of the CDR3 is TGTGCCTGGACACTCCCTAACTATGGCTACACCTTC.

J is TRBJ2-1 and V is TRBV10-1; D gene unclear. The CDR3 consists of 15 residues. Germline V gives CDR1 WNHNN, CDR2 SYGVQD (reference sequence). V lost 4 bases, J lost 0 bases, and 10 bases lay in between. CDR3 sequence: CASSVPGSSYNEQFF. The CDR3 coding sequence is TGCGCCAGCAGTGTGCCAGGAAGCTCCTACAATGAGCAGTTCTTC.

The DNA of the CDR3 is TGTGCCAGCAGTCGAACCCAGCCCAGGGGGGGCAATCAGCCCCAGCATTTT. This encodes CASSRTQPRGGNQPQHF. The genes are TRBV27 and TRBJ1-5, with 7 bases lining up with TRBD1. V trimming: 5 bases; J trimming: 2 bases; junction bases outside the gene matches: 12. The CDR3 sequence is 17 residues long. Germline V lookup: CDR1 MNHEY, CDR2 SMNVEV (reference sequence).

This clone appeared a single time. V is TRBV18 and J is TRBJ2-7; no reliable D call. V gave up 3 bases and J gave up 0 bases, with 9 bases separating them. The CDR3 runs to 14 residues. Germline CDR1 reads KGHSH; CDR2 reads LQKENI. The CDR3 loop reads CASSPTHGSYEQYF. The CDR3 DNA is TGTGCCAGCTCACCTACCCACGGCTCCTACGAGCAGTACTTC.

This clone was counted once. The chain is built from TRBV2 and TRBJ1-3, with D perhaps TRBD1 (5 bases). CDR3 length: 15 amino acids. V lost 3 bases to trimming and J lost 0 bases, with 9 bases between them. Germline V gives CDR1 SNHLY, CDR2 FYNNEI. The CDR3 protein is CASSEGPSSGNTIYF. In DNA form, the CDR3 reads TGTGCCAGCAGTGAGGGGCCAAGCTCTGGAAACACCATATATTTT.

V usage is TRBV6-5 and J usage is TRBJ1-2; tentatively, D is TRBD1 (5 bases). Germline lookup yields CDR1 MNHEY and CDR2 SVGAGI. Trimming pared 5 bases from V and 4 bases from J, leaving 14 bases between. CDR3 length: 14 residues. The CDR3 DNA is TGTGCCAGCAGTCCCCGGGGCGGGGTCTATGGCTACACCTTC. Amino acids: CASSPRGGVYGYTF.

V usage is TRBV29-1 and J usage is TRBJ2-1; 8 bases fit TRBD1. Germline V gives CDR1 SQVTM, CDR2 ANQGSEA. This CDR3 has 15 residues. V trimming: 0 bases; J trimming: 5 bases; junction bases outside the gene matches: 6. CDR3 bases: TGCAGCGTTGAAGATTATTGGACAGGGAACAATGAGCAGTTCTTC. It yields the protein CSVEDYWTGNNEQFF.

The chain recombines TRBV2 with TRBJ2-6; 11 bases line up with TRBD1. V lost 8 bases, J lost 0 bases, and 15 bases stayed unmatched. The CDR3 spans 20 residues. Germline lookup yields CDR1 SNHLY and CDR2 FYNNEI. The DNA of the CDR3 is TGTGCCAGCTTTGAATACTCGGGACAGGGGGGCTACTCTGGGGCCAACGTCCTGACTTTC. It encodes CASFEYSGQGGYSGANVLTF.

The sample holds one count of this clone. This chain joins TRBV5-1 and TRBJ1-4, with D possibly matching TRBD1 (5 bases). Germline CDR1 is SGHRS and CDR2 is YFSETQ. The CDR3 sequence is 18 residues long. Trimming removed 4 bases from V and 5 bases from J, with 24 bases in between. CDR3 region: CASSQPRGDKKKNEKLFF. CDR3 DNA sequence: TGCGCCAGCAGCCAACCTCGGGGGGATAAGAAGAAGAATGAAAAACTGTTTTTT.

The chain employs TRBV19 and TRBJ1-6; weak D call: TRBD1 (6 bases). V lost 10 bases, J lost 7 bases, and 11 bases lay in between. CDR1 and CDR2 (germline): LNHDA, SQIVND (reference sequence). The CDR3 is made up of 12 amino acids. The CDR3 bases are TGTGCCACCCGGACAGTGAATTCACCCCTCCACTTT. It is translated as CATRTVNSPLHF. The variable domain in full, with the rest retrieved from reference TRBV19 and TRBJ1-6, is DGGITQSPKYLFRKEGQNVTLSCEQNLNHDAMYWYRQDPGQGLRLIYYSQIVNDFQKGDIAEGYSVSREKKESFPLTVTSAQKNPTAFYLCATRTVNSPLHFGNGTRLTVT.

This chain uses TRBV9 with TRBJ2-2; D might be TRBD2 (5 bases). Per the germline V gene, CDR1 is SGDLS and CDR2 is YYNGEE. This CDR3 is built from 15 residues. The germline V and J ends were trimmed by 0 bases and 3 bases, with 9 bases remaining between them. CDR3 loop: CASSVGGHDTGELFF. In DNA form, the CDR3 reads TGTGCCAGCAGCGTAGGCGGGCATGACACCGGGGAGCTGTTTTTT.

This clone showed up many times. The chain couples TRBV3-1 (or the pseudogene TRBV3-2) to TRBJ2-7; D unclear. Germline CDR1 is LGHDT and CDR2 is YNNKEL (reference sequence). The CDR3 is 14 residues long. Trimming removed 1 base at V and 3 bases at J, with 10 bases between. CDR3 protein: CASSQGAQFYEQYF. CDR3 DNA sequence: TGTGCCAGCAGCCAAGGGGCCCAGTTCTACGAGCAGTACTTC.